What follows are 18 T cell receptor beta chains derived from one specimen sequenced in a study of cytomegalovirus exposure and HLA in healthy donors. Vbeta (60) and Jbeta (13) primers were used in the PCR. The method was immunoSEQ multiplex PCR; TCRdb's version includes in-frame clones alone and lacks a portion of them. This table holds 180,000 or so clones, 70% to 80% found once. Sequenced material: PBMCs. The receptors were gathered from a man younger than 30 in good health and CMV-seronegative.

This chain connects TRBV19 to TRBJ1-2, with D perhaps TRBD1 (6 bases). Germline-derived CDR1 and CDR2 are LNHDA and SQIVND (reference sequence). Trimming pared 10 bases from V and 2 bases from J, leaving 11 bases between. The CDR3 length is 12 residues. CDR3 sequence reads: CATNGQNYGYTF. DNA for the CDR3: TGTGCCACTAACGGACAGAACTATGGCTACACCTTC. The whole variable domain, filled in from reference TRBV19 and TRBJ1-2, reads DGGITQSPKYLFRKEGQNVTLSCEQNLNHDAMYWYRQDPGQGLRLIYYSQIVNDFQKGDIAEGYSVSREKKESFPLTVTSAQKNPTAFYLCATNGQNYGYTFGSGTRLTVV.

The chain is built from TRBV5-8 and TRBJ2-7; unclear D gene. Germline V lookup: CDR1 SGHTS, CDR2 YDEGEE. The CDR3 runs 13 residues. V lost 1 base and J 3 bases, leaving 8 bases between the germline ends. CDR3 loop: CASSLTAGYEQYF. The CDR3 DNA reads as TGTGCCAGCAGCTTGACAGCAGGCTACGAGCAGTACTTC.

To note about this clone: Additional DNA sequences in this sample encode the identical CDR3. The chain links TRBV5-1 to TRBJ2-5; 7 bases line up with TRBD2. The CDR3 loop spans 13 amino acids. J lost 7 bases, V lost 0 bases, and 3 bases had no gene match. Germline-derived CDR1 and CDR2 are SGHRS and YFSETQ. The CDR3 nucleotides are TGCGCCAGCAGCTTGGACGGGGAGGGGACCCAGTACTTC. It yields the protein CASSLDGEGTQYF.

There are a few counts of this clone. The chain employs TRBV5-6 and TRBJ1-1, with 7 bases matching TRBD1. The CDR3 is made up of 13 amino acids. Germline loops: CDR1 SGHDT, CDR2 YYEEEE. V was clipped by 4 bases and J by 8 bases; unmatched bases: 8. The CDR3 DNA reads TGTGCCAGCAGCCTGGGACAGCCCCCAGAAGCTTTCTTT. Translating gives CASSLGQPPEAFF.

The chain combines TRBV7-9 with TRBJ1-5; 7 nucleotides match TRBD1. This CDR3 has 17 residues. V shed 4 bases, J shed 2 bases, and the junction held 11 bases outside the gene matches. Germline V gene sequence: CDR1 SEHNR, CDR2 FQNEAQ (reference sequence). CDR3 DNA: TGTGCCAGCAGCTCTACAGGGGAAGGGAAAGGCAATCAGCCCCAGCATTTT. As protein: CASSSTGEGKGNQPQHF.

The chain links TRBV9 to TRBJ2-3; 9 bases align to TRBD2. This CDR3 has 14 residues. Trimming cost V 3 bases and J 5 bases; bases outside gene matches: 4. Germline V CDR1 and CDR2: SGDLS, YYNGEE. CDR3 region: CASSATSGGDTQYF. CDR3 DNA sequence: TGTGCCAGCAGCGCGACTAGCGGAGGAGATACGCAGTATTTT.

The chain recombines TRBV5-1 with TRBJ1-4, with D maybe TRBD1 (5 bases). The CDR3 has 15 residues. From germline, CDR1 is SGHRS and CDR2 YFSETQ. V dropped 1 base and J dropped 4 bases, with 11 bases sitting between them. The CDR3 DNA reads as TGCGCCAGCAGCTTGTCGGGGGGTTTTAATGAAAAACTGTTTTTT. Encoded protein: CASSLSGGFNEKLFF.

The rearrangement uses TRBV5-4 and TRBJ2-6; maybe TRBD1 (5 bases). The CDR3 spans 16 residues. V was pared by 5 bases and J by 1 base, with 13 bases between. CDR1 is SGHNT and CDR2 is YYREEE in the germline V gene (reference sequence). This chain's CDR3 is CASRGREYSGANVLTF. CDR3 DNA: TGTGCCAGCAGAGGCAGGGAATATTCTGGGGCCAACGTCCTGACTTTC.

The chain is built from TRBV6-1 and TRBJ1-2, with 8 bases identical to TRBD1. Losses at the gene ends were 6 bases for V and 2 bases for J; bases not matched to a gene: 8. The germline gives CDR1 MNHNS, CDR2 SASEGT. The CDR3 sequence is 15 residues long. The CDR3 DNA is TGTGCCAGCAGGGATAACAGGGGGTGGAACTATGGCTACACCTTC. Its translation: CASRDNRGWNYGYTF.

This clone has only one observation. The chain joins TRBV5-1 to TRBJ1-2; 9 nucleotides line up with TRBD1. The V and J ends lost 0 bases and 7 bases, in that order; junction bases with no gene match: 1. Germline V gene data show CDR1 as SGHRS and CDR2 as YFSETQ. The CDR3 loop spans 13 amino acids. CDR3 protein: CASSLEGQGGYTF. CDR3 coding DNA: TGCGCCAGCAGCTTGGAGGGACAGGGTGGCTACACCTTC.

The rearrangement uses TRBV2 and TRBJ2-7; D may be TRBD1 (6 bases). The germline V gene encodes CDR1 SNHLY and CDR2 FYNNEI. The CDR3 runs 12 residues. V shed 6 bases and J shed 6 bases, with 12 bases lying between them. The CDR3 loop reads CASSVTGREQYF. The CDR3 DNA sequence: TGTGCCAGCAGCGTAACAGGGCGCGAGCAGTACTTC.

V usage is TRBV7-9 and J usage is TRBJ1-1; D unclear. V was pared by 0 bases and J by 3 bases, with 14 bases between. Germline loops: CDR1 SEHNR, CDR2 FQNEAQ (reference sequence). The CDR3 runs 16 residues. The CDR3 protein is CASSLAVGIGDTEAFF. CDR3 nucleotides: TGTGCCAGCAGCTTAGCTGTCGGGATCGGGGACACTGAAGCTTTCTTT. Complete variable domain (other parts from reference TRBV7-9 and TRBJ1-1): DTGVSQNPRHKITKRGQNVTFRCDPISEHNRLYWYRQTLGQGPEFLTYFQNEAQLEKSRLLSDRFSAERPKGSFSTLEIQRTEQGDSAMYLCASSLAVGIGDTEAFFGQGTRLTVV.

The V call is TRBV6-4, the J call TRBJ2-7, with 8 bases aligning to TRBD1. CDR1 is MRHNA, CDR2 SNTAGT, per germline. The V and J ends lost 11 bases and 3 bases, in that order; junction bases with no gene match: 6. The CDR3 has 12 amino acids. The CDR3 bases are TGTGCCGGCCGACAGGGGCGCTACGAGCAGTACTTC. Protein: CAGRQGRYEQYF.

The chain is built from TRBV28 and TRBJ2-7, with unresolved D. V was trimmed by 6 bases and J by 7 bases, leaving 13 bases between them. Germline assignment: CDR1 MDHEN and CDR2 SYDVKM. This CDR3 region has 12 residues. As DNA, the CDR3 is TGTGCCAGCAGAACAAACCCACAGGAGCAGTACTTC. Translated, it gives CASRTNPQEQYF.

The count of this clone is one. The chain combines TRBV19 with TRBJ2-3; D is unclear. The length of the CDR3 is 13 residues. Trimming pared 3 bases from V and 8 bases from J, leaving 12 bases between. Germline loops: CDR1 LNHDA, CDR2 SQIVND (reference sequence). The CDR3 DNA reads as TGTGCCAGTAGTATTTTACTCTCGGGTACGCAGTATTTT. Residues: CASSILLSGTQYF.

The rearrangement uses TRBV4-2 and TRBJ2-1, with D possibly TRBD2 on 5 matching bases. Trimming left V 1 base short and J 5 bases short, with 15 bases between. Germline V gene data show CDR1 as LGHNA and CDR2 as YNFKEQ. CDR3 length: 16 amino acids. The CDR3 reads CASSQVIGEWDNEQFF. The CDR3 DNA is TGTGCCAGCAGCCAAGTAATCGGGGAGTGGGACAATGAGCAGTTCTTC.

This clone was seen a handful of times. The V call is TRBV7-2, the J call TRBJ1-5; D gene unclear. Trimming pared 10 bases from V and 0 bases from J, leaving 10 bases between. The CDR3 is 13 residues long. CDR1 is SGHTA, CDR2 FQGNSA, per germline. CDR3 DNA: TGTGCCACCTCTCCTTATAGCAATCAGCCCCAGCATTTT. Its protein is CATSPYSNQPQHF.

The chain couples TRBV2 to TRBJ1-1, with D possibly being TRBD1 (5 bases). Germline assignment: CDR1 SNHLY and CDR2 FYNNEI. Trimming stripped 7 bases from V and 0 bases from J, with 12 bases between. The CDR3 is 14 residues long. The CDR3 reads CASNAQGMNTEAFF. The CDR3 DNA follows: TGTGCCAGCAACGCTCAGGGAATGAACACTGAAGCTTTCTTT.